The 21 T cell receptor beta chains in this list originate from one sample, sequenced in a study of CXCR3-negative and CXCR3-positive naive CD8 T cells. The TRB libraries of cDNA were built by UMI-labeled 5' RACE. TCRdb re-analyzed the 5' RACE reads; it lists each CDR3 protein once, without DNA. Recorded for this sample: roughly 30,000 distinct CDR3 sequences. Sequencing was performed on memory CD8+ T cells from blood. These receptor sequences come from a human donor in good health. Some clones in this sample may be carry-over from other donors' samples.

This chain joins TRBV7-9 and TRBJ2-7; TCRdb calls TRBD1, which cannot be checked without DNA. The CDR3 contains 14 residues. The V gene's germline CDR1 is SEHNR and CDR2 FQNEAQ (reference sequence). CDR3: CASSDRDRSYEQYF.

V is TRBV29-1 and J is TRBJ2-1; TCRdb picks TRBD1, but there is no DNA to check that call. The CDR3 extends over 12 amino acids. CDR1 and CDR2 (germline): SQVTM, ANQGSEA. The CDR3 loop reads CSEGQGYNEQFF.

The chain employs TRBV28 and TRBJ2-3. Germline CDR1 and CDR2: MDHEN and SYDVKM. This CDR3 comprises 15 residues. The CDR3: CASSWGRLDTDTQYF.

The chain joins TRBV27 to TRBJ2-2; with no DNA, the TCRdb D assignment of TRBD2 cannot be verified. Germline-derived CDR1 and CDR2 are MNHEY and SMNVEV (reference sequence). CDR3 size: 16 residues. CDR3 amino acids: CASSLSSGGPPGELFF.

Considering frequency, this clonotype is medium-sized. CDR3 protein: CASSPRDKDTEAFF. This rearrangement joins TRBV28 to TRBJ1-1; TCRdb's D call, TRBD1, is unchecked because there is no DNA. There are 14 residues in the CDR3. Germline-derived CDR1 and CDR2 are MDHEN and SYDVKM.

The chain combines TRBV5-4 with TRBJ2-3; TCRdb gives TRBD2 as the D gene, but with no DNA this cannot be confirmed. Per the germline V gene, CDR1 is SGHNT and CDR2 is YYREEE (reference sequence). The CDR3 contains 14 residues. The CDR3 loop is CASRAGGSEDTQYF.

This sequence joins TRBV12-3 or TRBV12-4 and TRBJ2-1; the TRBD2 assignment by TCRdb is unverifiable without DNA. This CDR3 is built from 16 residues. CDR3 protein: CASSRLAGGPMGEQFF.

The chain carries TRBV19 and TRBJ2-2; without DNA, the TCRdb call of TRBD1 cannot be checked. The germline V gene has CDR1 LNHDA and CDR2 SQIVND (reference sequence). The CDR3 contains 13 residues. The chain's CDR3 is CASTPLMGGELFF.

Here the CDR3 reads CASTPGGTSGSSVVTPLEHF. The chain combines TRBV10-1 with TRBJ2-7; TCRdb indicates TRBD2, and absent DNA this call remains unverified. Germline CDR1 WNHNN, CDR2 SYGVQD (reference sequence). CDR3 size: 20 residues.

The rearrangement uses TRBV29-1 and TRBJ2-7; checking the TCRdb D call of TRBD1 is not possible without DNA. The germline CDR1 and CDR2 sequences are SQVTM and ANQGSEA. This CDR3 has 12 amino acids. This CDR3 is CSRGAGDDEQYF.

The rearrangement links TRBV25-1 to TRBJ1-2; checking the TCRdb D call of TRBD1 is not possible without DNA. Per the germline V gene, CDR1 is MGHDK and CDR2 is SYGVNS. The CDR3 is 15 amino acids. CDR3 sequence reads: CASSEWGRANYGYTF.

The chain recombines TRBV6-5 with TRBJ1-1; the TCRdb call, TRBD1, lacks DNA for checking. CDR1 is MNHEY and CDR2 is SVGAGI in the germline V gene. The CDR3 sequence is 16 residues long. CDR3 sequence: CASSYITGQTNTEAFF.

This chain connects TRBV25-1 to TRBJ2-5; the D gene TCRdb calls, TRBD1, cannot be checked with no DNA. This CDR3 region has 16 residues. CDR1 and CDR2 from the germline V gene are MGHDK and SYGVNS. CDR3 protein: CASREGQGIHRETQYF.

The chain recombines TRBV6-6 with TRBJ2-3; TCRdb's assignment of TRBD1 cannot be checked, as there is no DNA. Germline CDR1 reads MNHNY; CDR2 reads SVGAGI (reference sequence). The CDR3 has 16 residues. The CDR3 loop is CASSYPGAVLTDTQYF.

The gene calls are TRBV19 and TRBJ1-1. The CDR3 is 12 residues long. Germline assignment: CDR1 LNHDA and CDR2 SQIVND (reference sequence). The CDR3 spells CASSMGNTEAFF.

V usage is TRBV7-8 and J usage is TRBJ1-1. This CDR3 is built from 14 residues. Germline V CDR1 and CDR2: SGHVS, FQNEAQ. CDR3 amino acids: CASSLVAKITEAFF.

The chain links TRBV28 to TRBJ1-1; the TCRdb call, TRBD1, lacks DNA for checking. The CDR3 has 14 amino acids. CDR1 and CDR2 (germline): MDHEN, SYDVKM. The CDR3 here is CASSYRGGTTEAFF.

The chain combines TRBV21-1 with TRBJ1-5; the TCRdb call, TRBD1, lacks DNA for checking. TRBV21-1 corresponds to a pseudogene. The CDR3 covers 16 residues. The chain's CDR3 is CASSKLGRGQDQPQHF.

V usage is TRBV18 and J usage is TRBJ1-5. Looked up from germline, CDR1 is KGHSH and CDR2 is LQKENI. The CDR3 contains 15 residues. The CDR3 loop is CASSALKSWDQPQHF. The full variable domain, with the rest looked up from reference TRBV18 and TRBJ1-5, is NAGVMQNPRHLVRRRGQEARLRCSPMKGHSHVYWYRQLPEEGLKFMVYLQKENIIDESGMPKERFSAEFPKEGPSILRIQQVVRGDSAAYFCASSALKSWDQPQHFGDGTRLSIL.

This chain links TRBV7-9 with TRBJ1-6. There are 19 residues in the CDR3. Germline CDR1 is SEHNR and CDR2 is FQNEAQ (reference sequence). CDR3 amino acids: CASRHPAGNRSSYNSPLHF.

The rearrangement links TRBV4-2 to TRBJ2-7; TCRdb indicates TRBD1, and absent DNA this call remains unverified. The CDR3 is 12 residues long. The germline V gene has CDR1 LGHNA and CDR2 YNFKEQ. The CDR3 sequence is CASRRTGYEQYF.